These 18 T cell receptor beta chains were all obtained from the same sample, sequenced in a study of T cell changes during pregnancy in multiple sclerosis. The method was immunoSEQ multiplex PCR; TCRdb's version includes in-frame clones alone and lacks a portion of them. Counted here are under 50,000 clones, about 90% occurring once; the ten biggest clones make up around 0.35%. The material sequenced was CD4+ T cells from peripheral blood mononuclear cells, taken in the second trimester of pregnancy. These receptors were obtained from a female donor in good health, enrolled as a control in a pregnancy study.

The chain couples TRBV7-2 to TRBJ1-2, with D perhaps matching TRBD1 (6 bases). Deletions cut 6 bases from V and 2 bases from J, with 10 bases between. Germline lookup yields CDR1 SGHTA and CDR2 FQGNSA. The CDR3 contains 13 residues. This CDR3 is CASRRGQNYGYTF. The CDR3, as DNA: TGTGCCAGCAGGCGGGGGCAGAACTATGGCTACACCTTC.

The chain links TRBV7-6 to TRBJ2-5; weak D call: TRBD1 (6 bases). Germline lookup yields CDR1 SGHVS and CDR2 FNYEAQ. V was trimmed by 5 bases and J by 5 bases, leaving 18 bases between them. The CDR3 runs 15 residues. CDR3 sequence: CASSAQQGTGETQYF. Here the CDR3 DNA reads TGTGCCAGCAGCGCTCAACAGGGAACGGGGGAGACCCAGTACTTC.

V gene TRBV19 combines with J gene TRBJ2-3; no definite D call. V shed 7 bases and J shed 0 bases, with 11 bases lying between them. CDR1 and CDR2 (germline): LNHDA, SQIVND (reference sequence). The CDR3 length is 14 residues. DNA of the CDR3: TGTGCCAGTACGATGGCGGCTAGCACAGATACGCAGTATTTT. Its protein is CASTMAASTDTQYF.

This clone has a handful of counts. The CDR3 sequence: CASSPGQRNTEAFF. The CDR3 DNA sequence: TGTGCCAGCTCACCGGGACAAAGAAACACTGAAGCTTTCTTT. This chain connects TRBV18 to TRBJ1-1, with a weak D call TRBD1 (6 bases). CDR1 is KGHSH and CDR2 is LQKENI in the germline V gene. V dropped 3 bases and J dropped 2 bases, with 10 bases sitting between them. CDR3 length equals 14 residues. The full variable domain, in which reference TRBV18 and TRBJ1-1 provide the parts outside the CDR3, is NAGVMQNPRHLVRRRGQEARLRCSPMKGHSHVYWYRQLPEEGLKFMVYLQKENIIDESGMPKERFSAEFPKEGPSILRIQQVVRGDSAAYFCASSPGQRNTEAFFGQGTRLTVV.

V gene TRBV11-2 combines with J gene TRBJ1-2; D is possibly TRBD1 (5 bases). The germline V gene encodes CDR1 SGHAT and CDR2 FQNNGV. Trimming removed 1 base from V and 5 bases from J, with 14 bases in between. The CDR3 has 15 residues. The CDR3 DNA is TGTGCCAGCAGCTTAGTCAGGGTCGGAAATTATGGCTACACCTTC. This codes for CASSLVRVGNYGYTF.

The chain is built from TRBV18 and TRBJ2-7; 7 bases match TRBD1. CDR1 and CDR2 (germline): KGHSH, LQKENI. The CDR3 contains 17 residues. Losses at the gene ends were 6 bases for V and 4 bases for J; bases not matched to a gene: 18. In DNA form, the CDR3 reads TGTGCCAGCTCCCTATACAGGACAGGCCGTGCAACTTACGAGCAGTACTTC. Its protein is CASSLYRTGRATYEQYF.

This chain links TRBV6-6 with TRBJ1-5, with D perhaps TRBD1 (5 bases). CDR1 and CDR2 (germline): MNHNY, SVGAGI (reference sequence). Trimming shortened V by 8 bases and J by 5 bases, and 13 bases separated the two germline ends. The CDR3 spans 13 residues. The DNA for the CDR3 is TGTGCCAGCGGGTCAAGGGGTGATCAGCCCCAGCATTTT. It codes for CASGSRGDQPQHF.

This rearrangement joins TRBV11-2 to TRBJ1-1; TRBD1 is a possible D gene (6 bases). V gave up 5 bases and J gave up 0 bases, with 10 bases separating them. Germline V gene sequence: CDR1 SGHAT, CDR2 FQNNGV. CDR3 length equals 14 residues. The CDR3: CASSLQGLNTEAFF. The CDR3 DNA is TGTGCCAGCAGCCTACAGGGCCTGAACACTGAAGCTTTCTTT.

J is TRBJ1-4 and V is TRBV7-9; 7 nucleotides match TRBD1. Per the germline V gene, CDR1 is SEHNR and CDR2 is FQNEAQ (reference sequence). CDR3 size: 15 residues. V was clipped by 5 bases and J by 4 bases; unmatched bases: 7. CDR3 nucleotide sequence: TGTGCCAGCAGCGCAGGACAGGTACTTAATGAAAAACTGTTTTTT. Translation gives CASSAGQVLNEKLFF.

In its sample, this clone was seen a few times. This chain links TRBV2 with TRBJ2-1; TRBD2 aligns across 9 bases. Unmatched junction bases numbered 9, after V lost 6 bases and J lost 0 bases. The CDR3 covers 17 residues. Germline assignment: CDR1 SNHLY and CDR2 FYNNEI. The CDR3 nucleotides are TGTGCCAGCAGGTCCTTCCAAGCGGGGGGCTCCTACAATGAGCAGTTCTTC. This codes for CASRSFQAGGSYNEQFF.

This rearrangement joins TRBV7-9 to TRBJ2-1; unclear D gene. This CDR3 spans 13 amino acids. The V and J ends lost 1 base and 4 bases respectively, with 5 bases between them. Germline V CDR1 and CDR2: SEHNR, FQNEAQ (reference sequence). In nucleotides, the CDR3 is TGTGCCAGCAGCTTAGACTCGTACAATGAGCAGTTCTTC. Translation gives CASSLDSYNEQFF.

This sequence joins TRBV19 and TRBJ2-3; 9 nucleotides match TRBD1. J gave up 6 bases and V 6 bases, and 10 bases lay outside the gene matches. This CDR3 is built from 15 residues. CDR1 and CDR2 (germline): LNHDA, SQIVND (reference sequence). CDR3 sequence: CASRGRDREADTQYF. The DNA of the CDR3 is TGTGCCAGTAGGGGCCGGGACAGGGAAGCGGATACGCAGTATTTT. Drawing the rest from reference TRBV19 and TRBJ2-3, the complete variable domain is DGGITQSPKYLFRKEGQNVTLSCEQNLNHDAMYWYRQDPGQGLRLIYYSQIVNDFQKGDIAEGYSVSREKKESFPLTVTSAQKNPTAFYLCASRGRDREADTQYFGPGTRLTVL.

This clone turned up a few times. This chain links TRBV9 with TRBJ1-1; D not certain. CDR1 is SGDLS, CDR2 YYNGEE, per germline. V lost 4 bases, J lost 3 bases, and 10 bases lay in between. This CDR3 is built from 13 residues. CDR3 sequence (DNA): TGTGCCAGCAGCCCCACTTTCTACACTGAAGCTTTCTTT. Translated: CASSPTFYTEAFF. Supplemented by reference TRBV9 and TRBJ1-1, the full variable domain reads DSGVTQTPKHLITATGQRVTLRCSPRSGDLSVYWYQQSLDQGLQFLIQYYNGEERAKGNILERFSAQQFPDLHSELNLSSLELGDSALYFCASSPTFYTEAFFGQGTRLTVV.

The chain couples TRBV7-8 to TRBJ1-2; D is ambiguous. The CDR3 has 14 amino acids. Germline V gene lookup returns CDR1 SGHVS and CDR2 FQNEAQ. V lost 1 base, J lost 8 bases, and 14 bases lay in between. As DNA, the CDR3 is TGTGCCAGCAGCTTAGAGAAAGGCGGCGTCGGCTACACCTTC. Its protein is CASSLEKGGVGYTF.

CDR3 DNA: TGCGCCAGCAGCCAGCTACAGGGGCCCTACGAGCAGTACTTC. Translated: CASSQLQGPYEQYF. V and J are TRBV4-3 and TRBJ2-7, with TRBD1 matching 7 bases. There are 14 residues in the CDR3. Unmatched junction bases numbered 4, after V lost 3 bases and J lost 2 bases. Germline V gene lookup returns CDR1 LGHNA and CDR2 YSLEER.

V usage is TRBV6-6 and J usage is TRBJ1-5; D may be TRBD1 (5 bases). The CDR3 loop spans 14 amino acids. The germline gives CDR1 MNHNY, CDR2 SVGAGI (reference sequence). V lost 5 bases to trimming and J lost 5 bases, with 13 bases between them. The CDR3 loop reads CASSKEDSYQPQHF. The DNA of the CDR3 is TGTGCCAGCAGTAAGGAAGACAGTTATCAGCCCCAGCATTTT.

The J gene is TRBJ1-4, the V gene TRBV2; 9 bases fit TRBD1. V dropped 6 bases and J dropped 8; count of bases not matched to a gene: 7. Germline loops: CDR1 SNHLY, CDR2 FYNNEI. The CDR3 has 14 residues. The CDR3 here is CASRFGTGSEKLFF. CDR3 bases: TGTGCCAGCAGATTCGGGACAGGGAGCGAAAAACTGTTTTTT.

The chain carries TRBV10-3 and TRBJ1-1; D ambiguous. Germline lookup yields CDR1 ENHRY and CDR2 SYGVKD. V shed 0 bases and J shed 5 bases, with 7 bases lying between them. The CDR3 consists of 13 residues. Here the CDR3 DNA reads TGTGCCATCAGTGAGTCGCGGGAAACTGAAGCTTTCTTT. Its translation: CAISESRETEAFF.